This is a list of T cell receptor beta chains from one sample in a study of shared clonotypes between healthy human individuals. Some clones are missing from TCRdb's copy, which holds only in-frame ones; the method was immunoSEQ multiplex PCR. This sample carries roughly 2.4 million clones, more than 90% of them seen once, and the ten largest clones take about 0.13%. The material sequenced was naive CD4+ T cells sorted from blood. The source is a young man in good health. Each CDR3 is given with its conserved first and last residue. Size is stated for part of the rows, as once, few or many counts, or as a class when the clone is expanded.

clone size: NA; V gene: TRBV5-1; J gene: TRBJ1-4; CDR3 length: 18; CDR3 protein: CASSWTGGVPSTNEKLFF
clone size: NA; V gene: TRBV5-1; J gene: TRBJ2-5; CDR3 length: 15; CDR3 protein: CASSWEGQGRETQYF
clone size: once; V gene: TRBV5-4; J gene: TRBJ2-7; CDR3 length: 16; CDR3 protein: CASSDGRDRSAYEQYF
clone size: NA; V gene: TRBV19; J gene: TRBJ2-7; CDR3 length: 14; CDR3 protein: CASSIGAGANEQYF
clone size: NA; V gene: TRBV30; J gene: TRBJ2-3; CDR3 length: 14; CDR3 protein: CACARDRGTDTQYF
clone size: NA; V gene: TRBV30; J gene: TRBJ2-3; CDR3 length: 14; CDR3 protein: CAWERELWTDTQYF
clone size: NA; V gene: TRBV6-1; J gene: TRBJ1-2; CDR3 length: 14; CDR3 protein: CASIRKDRDYGYTF
clone size: NA; V gene: TRBV10-3; J gene: TRBJ2-7; CDR3 length: 14; CDR3 protein: CAISEGTGIDEQYF
clone size: NA; V gene: TRBV2; J gene: TRBJ2-2; CDR3 length: 12; CDR3 protein: CASRGRAGELFF
clone size: NA; V gene: TRBV23-1; J gene: TRBJ1-6; CDR3 length: 15; CDR3 protein: CASSQRSCRNSPLHF
clone size: once; V gene: TRBV30; J gene: TRBJ2-1; CDR3 length: 12; CDR3 protein: CAWSGGPGEQFF